This T cell receptor (beta chain) derives from a study of blood T cell repertoires in COVID-19. Study background: Researchers got acute and convalescent COVID-19 samples from the United States, Italy and Spain. Sources were T cells, B-cell-depleted T cells, or PBMCs; the material itself was cDNA or gDNA.

Authors' data handling: Counts of nucleated cells, estimated from reference gene primer amplification, were obtained. The method was immunoSEQ multiplex PCR; TCRdb's version includes in-frame clones alone and lacks a portion of them. From that table come the V and J calls and clone size; the DNA was used to work out D and trimming. This table has 95,000 to 100,000 clones, around 93% appearing once. Deletions cut 1 base from V and 2 bases from J, with 8 bases between. The CDR3 runs to 14 residues. Germline V gives CDR1 MNHNS, CDR2 SASEGT. This sequence was found in a man aged 50 to 59 with acute or convalescent COVID-19. The sample was peripheral blood. This chain uses TRBV6-1 with TRBJ1-2; D gene unclear. This CDR3 reads CASSEDGSNYGYTF. The CDR3, as DNA: TGTGCCAGCAGTGAAGATGGGAGCAACTATGGCTACACCTTC.